The clone carrying this T cell receptor beta chain turned up a few times. This sample is part of a study of cytomegalovirus exposure and HLA in healthy donors. Study-level background: Clustering assigned 81% of the approximately 400 genotyped donors to the Caucasian-associated ancestry cluster.

The ends lost 6 bases at V and 7 bases at J; junction bases unmatched: 5. CDR3 length equals 12 residues. Germline values: CDR1 MNHEY, CDR2 SVGAGI. With 60 Vbeta and 13 Jbeta primers, the PCR was carried out. Profiled with immunoSEQ multiplex PCR; TCRdb holds only in-frame clones, not every one. This table holds about 110,000 clones, 70% to 75% found once. The sequencing input was PBMCs. The TCR originated in a female donor in good health and CMV-seronegative. The chain joins TRBV6-5 to TRBJ1-2; TRBD1 aligns across 7 bases. CDR3 protein: CASRQDRLGYTF. CDR3 nucleotide sequence: TGTGCCAGCAGACAGGACAGGCTTGGCTACACCTTC.